Listed below are T cell receptor beta chains from one sample, sequenced in a study of blood T cell repertoires in COVID-19. Clones were read by immunoSEQ multiplex PCR, and TCRdb kept only the in-frame ones, dropping some. Here the sample spans 200,000 to 250,000 clones, more than 80% being singletons. Sequencing was carried out using PBMCs or T cells enriched from blood (not recorded which). The receptors originated from a man aged 25-45 years who had recovered from COVID-19. Both conserved end residues are part of each CDR3. The order of the fields is V gene, clone size, D gene, J gene, CDR3 DNA, CDR3 protein. A D gene is named only where the DNA matches it firmly. Only some rows state a clone size, as once, few, many or a class for expanded clones.

TRBV6-5	.	TRBD1	TRBJ2-2	TGTGCCAGCAGTACCCGGGACAGAAGTACCGGGGAGCTGTTTTTT	CASSTRDRSTGELFF
TRBV3-1/TRBV3-2	.	TRBD1	TRBJ2-2	TGTGCCAGCAGCCAAGTAAAGCCCCAGGGGGTAGGGGAGCTGTTTTTT	CASSQVKPQGVGELFF
TRBV2	.	TRBD1	TRBJ1-2	TGTGCCAGCGGGGGGACAGCGTTAAGAAACTATGGCTACACCTTC	CASGGTALRNYGYTF
TRBV6-5	.	.	TRBJ1-5	TGTGCCAGCAGTTACTCCACAGGGAGCAATCAGCCCCAGCATTTT	CASSYSTGSNQPQHF
TRBV7-2	.	.	TRBJ1-1	TGTGCCAGCAGCTCCGAACAGGGCCTGAACACTGAAGCTTTCTTT	CASSSEQGLNTEAFF
TRBV7-8	.	TRBD1	TRBJ1-1	TGTGCCAGCAGCGAATACAGGGGGTTAGGCACTGAAGCTTTCTTT	CASSEYRGLGTEAFF
TRBV7-9	few	.	TRBJ1-2	TGTGCCAGCAGCTCCTCGTATGGCTACACCTTC	CASSSSYGYTF
TRBV2	.	TRBD1	TRBJ2-7	TGTGCCAGCAGTGAGGGACAGGGGGACGAGCAGTACTTC	CASSEGQGDEQYF
TRBV27	.	.	TRBJ1-5	TGTGCCAGCAGTCCCCTGGGGGCAGGGAACGGTCAGCCCCAGCATTTT	CASSPLGAGNGQPQHF
TRBV24-1	.	TRBD2	TRBJ2-7	TGTGCCACCACCCCTCCTCTCTTCCTAGCGGAGGGCCCCTACGAGCAGTACTTC	CATTPPLFLAEGPYEQYF
TRBV4-3	.	TRBD1	TRBJ2-3	TGCGCCAGAACTACAGGGGGCTTTACAGATACGCAGTATTTT	CARTTGGFTDTQYF
TRBV13	.	.	TRBJ1-1	TGTGCCAGCAGCTTAAGTGGGAGTACCCAAGCTTTCTTT	CASSLSGSTQAFF
TRBV18	.	.	TRBJ2-1	TGTGCCAGCTCACCCGGGACACCTACCTACAATGAGCAGTTCTTC	CASSPGTPTYNEQFF
TRBV5-4	.	TRBD2	TRBJ2-7	TGTGCCAGCAGTGGACTAGCGGGATCCTACGAGCAGTACTTC	CASSGLAGSYEQYF
TRBV30	.	TRBD2	TRBJ2-1	TGTGCCTGGAGTGTAAGGAGCGGGGCCTACAATGAGCAGTTCTTC	CAWSVRSGAYNEQFF
TRBV5-4	.	TRBD1	TRBJ2-3	TGTGCCAGCAGAGCCGGGACAGGGTTTACAGATACGCAGTATTTT	CASRAGTGFTDTQYF
TRBV27	.	.	TRBJ1-1	TGTGCCAGCAGCGTAGGGGGGGGGAACACTGAAGCTTTCTTT	CASSVGGGNTEAFF
TRBV7-2	.	.	TRBJ2-1	TGTGCCAGCAGCTTAACACAGAGCTACAATGAGCAGTTCTTC	CASSLTQSYNEQFF
TRBV9	once	TRBD1	TRBJ1-2	TGTGCCAGCAGCGGAGGGGACAGGGGCGGTTTAGGCTACACCTTC	CASSGGDRGGLGYTF
TRBV11-2	.	TRBD2	TRBJ2-7	TGTGCCAGCAGCTTGGGACTAGCGGGATCCTACGAGCAGTACTTC	CASSLGLAGSYEQYF
TRBV14	.	TRBD2	TRBJ2-1	TGTGCCAGCAGCCAAGAAAGTTGGACTAGCGGGAGGGTGGGATACAATGAGCAGTTCTTC	CASSQESWTSGRVGYNEQFF
TRBV18	.	.	TRBJ2-1	TGTGCCAGCTCAAGGGGACTGAACAATGAGCAGTTCTTC	CASSRGLNNEQFF
TRBV2	.	TRBD1	TRBJ1-6	TGTGCCAGCAGTGACCCGGGACAGAATAATTCACCCCTCCACTTT	CASSDPGQNNSPLHF
TRBV5-5	.	TRBD2	TRBJ2-1	TGTGCCAGCAGTCGGCGGGAGGGCAACTACAATGAGCAGTTCTTC	CASSRREGNYNEQFF
TRBV2	.	TRBD1	TRBJ1-2	TGTGCCAGCAGGGGGGACAGGACTAACTATGGCTACACCTTC	CASRGDRTNYGYTF
TRBV7-9	.	.	TRBJ1-2	TGTGCCAGCAGCCGTATTATCTCAGGGGTTAGCGGCTACACCTTC	CASSRIISGVSGYTF
TRBV3-1/TRBV3-2	.	.	TRBJ1-1	TGTGCCAGCAGCCAAGGGGGGGGGCGAGATTTCTTCGCTGAAGCTTTCTTT	CASSQGGGRDFFAEAFF
TRBV11-2	.	TRBD1	TRBJ1-2	TGTGCCAGCAGCTTAGTCGTAGTGGGACAGGGTGGAGCCTATGGCTACACCTTC	CASSLVVVGQGGAYGYTF
TRBV2	.	.	TRBJ1-2	TGTGCCAGGTATCCGGTAGGCGGAGCCTATGGCTACACCTTC	CARYPVGGAYGYTF
TRBV7-8	once	TRBD1	TRBJ1-1	TGTGCCAGCAGGTACAGGGGTAGGGACACTGAAGCTTTCTTT	CASRYRGRDTEAFF
TRBV6-5	.	.	TRBJ2-7	TGTGCCAGCACCCTGCGACGGGACTTAGCCTACGAGCAGTACTTC	CASTLRRDLAYEQYF
TRBV28	.	TRBD2	TRBJ2-7	TGTGCCAGCAGGGGGACTAGCACGGCCTACGAGCAGTACTTC	CASRGTSTAYEQYF
TRBV29-1	.	TRBD2	TRBJ2-1	TGCAGCGGCATCCTAGCGGGAGGGCCGTACAATGAGCAGTTCTTC	CSGILAGGPYNEQFF
TRBV12-3/TRBV12-4	.	.	TRBJ1-2	TGTGCCAGCAGGGGGCCAACCGCCGATGGCTACACCTTC	CASRGPTADGYTF
TRBV30	.	TRBD1	TRBJ1-2	TGTGCCTGGACCCGGGACAGGTCTGACTATGGCTACACCTTC	CAWTRDRSDYGYTF
TRBV6-2/TRBV6-3	.	TRBD2	TRBJ2-1	TGTGCCAGCAGTTACTCGGGACTAGCGGGGCACAATGAGCAGTTCTTC	CASSYSGLAGHNEQFF
TRBV11-2	.	.	TRBJ1-3	TGTGCCAGCAGCTTAGATGGCAGGGCGTCTGGAAACACCATATATTTT	CASSLDGRASGNTIYF
TRBV6-5	.	.	TRBJ1-5	TGTGCCAGCAGCCGTGATCCAGGGGATCAGCCCCAGCATTTT	CASSRDPGDQPQHF
TRBV27	.	.	TRBJ2-4	TGTGCCAGCGGTAGTACAGGGTTCAAAAACATTCAGTACTTC	CASGSTGFKNIQYF
TRBV30	.	.	TRBJ2-2	TGTGCCTGCGACAAGAACACCGGGGAGCTGTTTTTT	CACDKNTGELFF
TRBV11-2	.	.	TRBJ2-7	TGTGCCAGCAGCTTAGTTGGAAGGGGCGCCTCCTACGAGCAGTACTTC	CASSLVGRGASYEQYF
TRBV9	.	TRBD2	TRBJ2-2	TGTGCCAGCAGCCAAAATCCGGGACTAGAGAACACCGGGGAGCTGTTTTTT	CASSQNPGLENTGELFF
TRBV24-1	.	.	TRBJ2-3	TGTGCCACCAGTCGAAGGGAGACAGATACGCAGTATTTT	CATSRRETDTQYF
TRBV19	.	.	TRBJ1-2	TGTGCCAGTACTTCACCCAGACCCGGACAGTCATTTAACTATGGCTACACCTTC	CASTSPRPGQSFNYGYTF
TRBV30	.	.	TRBJ1-3	TGTGCCTGGAGTTTACAGGGACACACCATATATTTT	CAWSLQGHTIYF
TRBV30	.	.	TRBJ1-6	TGTGCCTTAAGGACAGCAACCTCCTATAATTCACCCCTCCACTTT	CALRTATSYNSPLHF
TRBV11-2	.	TRBD2	TRBJ2-7	TGTGCCAGCAGCTTAGCCAAAAATCTACTAGCGGGGCGGTCCTACGAGCAGTACTTC	CASSLAKNLLAGRSYEQYF
TRBV4-1	.	.	TRBJ1-4	TGCGCCAGCAGCCAGGCCCGGTTGGGGAGGCGAACTAATGAAAAACTGTTTTTT	CASSQARLGRRTNEKLFF
TRBV6-4	.	TRBD1	TRBJ2-5	TGTGCCAGCACCCCGGACAGGGGAGAGACCCAGTACTTC	CASTPDRGETQYF
TRBV28	.	.	TRBJ2-7	TGTGCCAGCAGAATTCCGGGGGTCTACGAGCAGTACTTC	CASRIPGVYEQYF
TRBV27	few	.	TRBJ1-1	TGTGCCAGCAGTGCTTTCGACTGGCCGCAGGGGCAGGTGAACACTGAAGCTTTCTTT	CASSAFDWPQGQVNTEAFF
TRBV19	.	TRBD2	TRBJ2-1	TGTGCCAGTAGTACCCGGACTAGCGGGAGGGCCGTGAATGAGCAGTTCTTC	CASSTRTSGRAVNEQFF
TRBV5-1	.	TRBD1	TRBJ2-1	TGCGCCAGCAGCAACCCGGGACAGAACAATGAGCAGTTCTTC	CASSNPGQNNEQFF
TRBV18	.	.	TRBJ1-5	TGTGCCAGCTCACCAATTGGGCAGGGTATTCAGCCCCAGCATTTT	CASSPIGQGIQPQHF
TRBV28	.	.	TRBJ2-7	TGTGCCAGCAGGGCCTCCTACGAGCAGTACTTC	CASRASYEQYF
TRBV5-5	.	.	TRBJ2-5	TGTGCCAGCAGCTTGGTGGCAGGGTCCAACCAAGAGACCCAGTACTTC	CASSLVAGSNQETQYF
TRBV5-8	.	TRBD1	TRBJ2-3	TGTGCCAGCAGCTTTGGGCAGGGGGATGAAGATACGCAGTATTTT	CASSFGQGDEDTQYF
TRBV27	.	.	TRBJ2-7	TGTGCCAGCAGACTAGGAACGCGAGAGCAGTACTTC	CASRLGTREQYF
TRBV4-3	.	.	TRBJ1-2	TGCGCCAGCAGCCAAGACCGGGACTACCACTATGGCTACACCTTC	CASSQDRDYHYGYTF